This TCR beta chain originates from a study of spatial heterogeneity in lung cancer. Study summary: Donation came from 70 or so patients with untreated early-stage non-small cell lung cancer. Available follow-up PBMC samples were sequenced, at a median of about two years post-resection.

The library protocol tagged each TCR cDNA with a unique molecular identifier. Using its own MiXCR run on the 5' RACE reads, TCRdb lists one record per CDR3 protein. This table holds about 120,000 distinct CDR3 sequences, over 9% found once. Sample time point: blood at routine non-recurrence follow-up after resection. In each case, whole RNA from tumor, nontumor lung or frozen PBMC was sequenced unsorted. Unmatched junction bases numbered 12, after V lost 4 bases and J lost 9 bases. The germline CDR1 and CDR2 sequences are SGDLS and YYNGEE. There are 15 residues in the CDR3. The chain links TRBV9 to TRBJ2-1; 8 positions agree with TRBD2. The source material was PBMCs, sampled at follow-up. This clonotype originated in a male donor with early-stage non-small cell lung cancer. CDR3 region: CASSPPRTSSSEQFF. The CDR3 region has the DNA TGTGCCAGCAGCCCTCCCAGGACTAGCTCCAGTGAGCAGTTCTTC.